This is a list of T cell receptor beta chains from one sample in a study of OX40 agonist ivuxolimab in advanced cancers. TCRdb's table, derived via immunoSEQ multiplex PCR, lists solely in-frame clones and lacks some. This sample has 15,000 or so clones, with about four fifths found just once. The sequenced sample was CD4+ or CD8+ T cells sorted from blood, obtained in a trial of the OX40 agonist ivuxolimab. These receptors were collected from an adult with an advanced solid tumor such as melanoma, head and neck, liver or kidney cancer. CDR3s include the opening cysteine and the closing phenylalanine or tryptophan. The order of the fields is clone size, D gene, V gene, J gene, CDR3 protein, CDR3 DNA. The D gene is left open where the match is weak. Expanded clones are given a class, and other clones once, few, many or no size at all.

>NA|NA|TRBV5-1|TRBJ1-1
CASSYSVEAFF
TGTGCCAGCAGCTACTCTGTTGAAGCTTTCTTT
>few|TRBD2|TRBV4-1|TRBJ2-5
CASSRTGPVGRDPRETQYF
TGCGCCAGCAGCCGCACAGGGCCGGTCGGGAGGGATCCTAGGGAGACCCAGTACTTC
>NA|TRBD1|TRBV28|TRBJ2-7
CASSYLTGGFDEQYF
TGTGCCAGCAGTTACCTGACAGGGGGTTTCGACGAGCAGTACTTC
>NA|TRBD1|TRBV7-8|TRBJ2-7
CASRPDRGFSYEQYF
TGTGCCAGCCGACCGGACAGGGGGTTCTCCTACGAGCAGTACTTC
>NA|NA|TRBV7-8|TRBJ2-6
CASSLVNRASGANVLTF
TGTGCCAGCAGCTTAGTTAACAGGGCGAGCGGGGCCAACGTCCTGACTTTC
>NA|TRBD1|TRBV10-3|TRBJ1-5
CAISEQGSNQPQHF
TGTGCCATCAGTGAACAGGGGAGCAATCAGCCCCAGCATTTT
>NA|NA|TRBV7-3|TRBJ1-1
CASSLGGDTEAFF
TGTGCCAGCAGCCTAGGGGGGGACACTGAAGCTTTCTTT
>once|TRBD2|TRBV4-1|TRBJ2-3
CASSQGTSGRTDTQYF
TGCGCCAGCAGCCAAGGGACTAGCGGGAGGACAGATACGCAGTATTTT
>NA|NA|TRBV19|TRBJ1-4
CASKVAGRDEKLFF
TGTGCCAGTAAAGTAGCCGGGAGGGATGAAAAACTGTTTTTT
>NA|NA|TRBV19|TRBJ1-4
CASSIGAFELDEKLFF
TGTGCCAGTAGTATAGGGGCCTTCGAGTTGGATGAAAAACTGTTTTTT
>NA|TRBD2|TRBV9|TRBJ2-1
CASSGSGVAYNEQFF
TGTGCCAGCAGCGGTAGCGGGGTAGCCTACAATGAGCAGTTCTTC
>NA|NA|TRBV2|TRBJ2-2
CASSHSGGSATGELFF
TGTGCCAGCAGCCATAGTGGGGGTTCGGCCACCGGGGAGCTGTTTTTT
>NA|NA|TRBV9|TRBJ2-3
CASGGYTQYF
TGTGCCAGCGGTGGGTATACGCAGTATTTT
>NA|TRBD1|TRBV4-1|TRBJ2-7
CASSQGTGPHEQYF
TGCGCCAGCAGCCAAGGGACAGGGCCCCACGAGCAGTACTTC
>NA|NA|TRBV27|TRBJ1-2
CASSFGGSAGYTF
TGTGCCAGCAGTTTTGGGGGCTCGGCTGGCTACACCTTC
>NA|TRBD2|TRBV5-6|TRBJ2-1
CASSPGPSGGNNEQFF
TGTGCCAGCAGCCCTGGACCTAGCGGGGGAAACAATGAGCAGTTCTTC
>NA|TRBD1|TRBV28|TRBJ1-6
CASSWTGGRSPLHF
TGTGCCAGCAGTTGGACAGGGGGCAGGTCACCCCTCCACTTT
>once|TRBD1|TRBV7-3|TRBJ1-1
CASSTTGGGGTEAFF
TGTGCCAGCAGCACGACAGGGGGAGGGGGCACTGAAGCTTTCTTT
>NA|TRBD2|TRBV9|TRBJ2-3
CASSVNSGGRGFGNTQYF
TGTGCCAGCAGCGTAAATAGCGGGGGCCGAGGGTTTGGGAATACGCAGTATTTT
>medium-sized|NA|TRBV5-6|TRBJ2-7
CASSFQPGNSYEQYF
TGTGCCAGCAGCTTCCAGCCAGGCAATTCCTACGAGCAGTACTTC
>medium-sized|NA|TRBV5-6|TRBJ2-5
CASSRGSGYETQYF
TGTGCCAGCAGCCGGGGATCCGGTTATGAGACCCAGTACTTC
>large|TRBD1|TRBV7-8|TRBJ2-7
CASSLGTGGHVDEQYF
TGTGCCAGCAGCTTAGGGACAGGGGGCCATGTTGACGAGCAGTACTTC
>NA|TRBD2|TRBV29-1|TRBJ2-7
CSVEEGASGRGPYEQYF
TGCAGCGTTGAAGAGGGCGCTAGCGGGAGGGGGCCCTACGAGCAGTACTTC
>NA|TRBD2|TRBV5-1|TRBJ2-2
CASSLERGVHTGELFF
TGCGCCAGCAGCTTGGAACGGGGGGTCCACACCGGGGAGCTGTTTTTT
>NA|NA|TRBV4-1|TRBJ1-5
CASSQETVSLGNQPQHF
TGCGCCAGCAGCCAAGAGACAGTTTCCTTGGGCAATCAGCCCCAGCATTTT
>NA|NA|TRBV4-1|TRBJ2-3
CASSNRRSTDTQYF
TGCGCCAGCAGCAACAGGAGGAGCACAGATACGCAGTATTTT
>once|TRBD1|TRBV4-1|TRBJ2-1
CASRGGQGGIPYNEQFF
TGCGCCAGCAGGGGGGGACAGGGGGGGATCCCCTACAATGAGCAGTTCTTC
>few|NA|TRBV28|TRBJ1-1
CASSLMGTEAFF
TGTGCCAGCAGTTTAATGGGCACTGAAGCTTTCTTT
>NA|NA|TRBV6-1|TRBJ2-3
CASTKGRALPDTQYF
TGTGCCAGCACCAAAGGGCGGGCGTTACCAGATACGCAGTATTTT
>NA|NA|TRBV5-4|TRBJ1-2
CASSPTQGLNYGYTF
TGTGCCAGCAGCCCGACACAGGGCCTTAACTATGGCTACACCTTC
>medium-sized|NA|TRBV5-1|TRBJ1-5
CASSLVGGPYSNQPQHF
TGCGCCAGCAGCTTGGTAGGGGGGCCCTATAGCAATCAGCCCCAGCATTTT
>NA|NA|TRBV5-5|TRBJ2-3
CASSPEVRPADTQYF
TGTGCCAGCAGCCCAGAGGTCCGGCCTGCAGATACGCAGTATTTT
>NA|NA|TRBV19|TRBJ2-2
CASSPYGTSTGELFF
TGTGCCAGTAGTCCCTACGGTACATCGACCGGGGAGCTGTTTTTT
>NA|TRBD1|TRBV4-1|TRBJ1-1
CASSPGQGGNTEAFF
TGCGCCAGCAGCCCCGGACAGGGCGGGAACACTGAAGCTTTCTTT
>NA|TRBD1|TRBV27|TRBJ1-1
CASSGTGGPFTEAFF
TGTGCCAGCAGTGGGACAGGGGGACCGTTCACTGAAGCTTTCTTT
>few|NA|TRBV9|TRBJ1-1
CASSVGGSTEAFF
TGTGCCAGCAGCGTAGGGGGGAGCACTGAAGCTTTCTTT
>NA|NA|TRBV7-9|TRBJ2-1
CASSPMGVAFISSYNEQFF
TGTGCCAGCAGCCCAATGGGGGTAGCGTTCATAAGCTCCTACAATGAGCAGTTCTTC
>NA|NA|TRBV29-1|TRBJ2-1
CSVEWQEPYNEQFF
TGCAGCGTTGAATGGCAGGAGCCATACAATGAGCAGTTCTTC
>NA|NA|TRBV30|TRBJ1-1
CAWSPLSLTEAFF
TGTGCCTGGAGTCCCCTCAGCCTCACTGAAGCTTTCTTT
>few|NA|TRBV6-5|TRBJ1-1
CASRRQDATEAFF
TGTGCCAGCAGGCGACAGGACGCCACTGAAGCTTTCTTT
>NA|TRBD1|TRBV27|TRBJ1-1
CASTLVRGSEAFF
TGTGCCAGCACTCTGGTCAGGGGGAGTGAAGCTTTCTTT
>NA|NA|TRBV27|TRBJ2-2
CASSLQTGTGELFF
TGTGCCAGCAGTTTGCAGACGGGTACCGGGGAGCTGTTTTTT
>few|TRBD1|TRBV11-3|TRBJ1-5
CASRHTGGSNQPQHF
TGTGCCAGCAGACATACAGGGGGGAGCAATCAGCCCCAGCATTTT
>few|TRBD1|TRBV14|TRBJ1-2
CASSPGTAGGYTF
TGTGCCAGCAGCCCCGGGACAGCAGGTGGCTACACCTTC
>once|NA|TRBV2|TRBJ2-3
CASSGGYGQYF
TGTGCCAGCAGTGGGGGGTACGGGCAGTATTTT
>NA|NA|TRBV27|TRBJ2-1
CASSPGSSYNEQFF
TGTGCCAGCAGCCCTGGGAGCTCCTACAATGAGCAGTTCTTC
>NA|TRBD1|TRBV19|TRBJ1-5
CASSVDRSLVADQPQHF
TGTGCCAGTAGTGTGGACAGGTCCCTAGTCGCGGATCAGCCCCAGCATTTT
>NA|NA|TRBV14|TRBJ2-5
CASSQDQLMTQYF
TGTGCCAGCAGCCAAGATCAGCTCATGACCCAGTACTTC
>NA|TRBD2|TRBV5-1|TRBJ2-2
CASRWSSGAGELFF
TGCGCCAGCAGGTGGTCTAGCGGAGCCGGGGAGCTGTTTTTT
>NA|TRBD1|TRBV27|TRBJ1-5
CASSSTGGNQPQHF
TGTGCCAGCAGTTCGACAGGGGGCAATCAGCCCCAGCATTTT
>NA|TRBD2|TRBV7-9|TRBJ2-5
CASSLLASGRKETQYF
TGTGCCAGCAGCTTATTAGCTAGCGGGAGAAAGGAGACCCAGTACTTC
>few|TRBD1|TRBV5-1|TRBJ1-1
CASSLEPGGTMAEAFF
TGCGCCAGCAGCTTGGAGCCAGGGGGCACAATGGCTGAAGCTTTCTTT
>NA|TRBD1|TRBV6-1|TRBJ1-2
CASGQGVYGYTF
TGTGCCAGCGGGCAGGGGGTCTATGGCTACACCTTC
>NA|NA|TRBV13|TRBJ2-7
CASSFGREGEQYF
TGTGCCAGCAGCTTTGGCAGGGAAGGCGAGCAGTACTTC
>few|NA|TRBV4-1|TRBJ1-1
CASSQEWSNTEAFF
TGCGCCAGCAGCCAAGAGTGGAGTAACACTGAAGCTTTCTTT
>few|NA|TRBV9|TRBJ2-3
CASSGWGTDTQYF
TGTGCCAGCAGCGGGTGGGGAACAGATACGCAGTATTTT
>NA|TRBD2|TRBV6-5|TRBJ2-7
CASSWASGSSYEQYF
TGTGCCAGCAGTTGGGCTAGCGGGAGCTCCTACGAGCAGTACTTC